The 8 T cell receptor beta chains below all came from one sample that was sequenced in a study of T cells in Graves' hyperthyroidism and ophthalmopathy. RNA transcripts gave rise to amplified TCR beta CDR3 regions. Carried out on the TCR CDR3, a first-round RT-PCR used the HTBI primer set. TCRdb reprocessed the multiplex PCR reads via MiXCR and lists one record per CDR3 protein. The data show 600,000 to 700,000 distinct CDR3 sequences, with approximately 14% seen just once and about 4.5% held by the top ten. Sequenced input: blood. The source of these receptors is a woman aged 40-49 years with Graves' ophthalmopathy.

This clonotype was counted many times. The chain recombines TRBV7-3 with TRBJ2-2; no reliable D call. The CDR3 has 17 amino acids. Germline CDR1 reads SGHTA; CDR2 reads FQGTGA. The V end was cut by 5 bases, the J end by 5 bases, with 21 bases between. Written as DNA, the CDR3 is TGTGCCAGCAGCCCAACCTGGTCGCAGGCTAGGACCGGGGAGCTGTTTTTT. Amino acid sequence: CASSPTWSQARTGELFF.

There are many counts of this clonotype. Written as DNA, the CDR3 is TGTGCCAGCAGTACCCGGCCCCCCTACAGTCAGCCCCAGCATTTT. It yields the protein CASSTRPPYSQPQHF. V is TRBV28 and J is TRBJ1-5; D not resolved. Germline V gives CDR1 MDHEN, CDR2 SYDVKM. Trimming cost V 5 bases and J 6 bases, with 17 bases left between them. The CDR3 extends over 15 amino acids.

In regard to this clonotype: A much bigger clone sits one base away, suggesting this may be a read error. This chain connects TRBV11-2 to TRBJ2-7; D is unresolved. The CDR3 covers 16 residues. Per the germline V gene, CDR1 is SGHAT and CDR2 is FQNNGV. CDR3 sequence: CASSLESGLGTYGQYF. The CDR3 DNA is TGTGCCAGCAGCTTAGAATCTGGGCTTGGAACCTACGGGCAGTACTTC.

The rearrangement uses TRBV2 and TRBJ2-5; possibly TRBD2 for D (5 bases). The V end was cut by 7 bases, the J end by 7 bases, with 16 bases between. CDR3 size: 13 residues. Looked up from germline, CDR1 is SNHLY and CDR2 is FYNNEI. CDR3 sequence: CASTPITGWTQYF. CDR3 DNA sequence: TGTGCCAGCACCCCAATTACGGGATGGACCCAGTACTTC.

In its sample, this clonotype was seen many times. The V and J genes are TRBV18 and TRBJ2-2; 10 nucleotides align to TRBD1. The CDR3 totals 15 residues. V lost 8 bases and J lost 3; bases outside the gene matches: 6. Germline-derived CDR1 and CDR2 are KGHSH and LQKENI. The CDR3 loop is CASSPGTGDTGELFF. CDR3 sequence (DNA): TGTGCCAGCAGCCCTGGGACAGGGGACACCGGGGAGCTGTTTTTT. Using reference TRBV18 and TRBJ2-2 for the parts outside the CDR3, the full variable domain is NAGVMQNPRHLVRRRGQEARLRCSPMKGHSHVYWYRQLPEEGLKFMVYLQKENIIDESGMPKERFSAEFPKEGPSILRIQQVVRGDSAAYFCASSPGTGDTGELFFGEGSRLTVL.

J is TRBJ2-7 and V is TRBV6-1; D possibly uses TRBD1 or TRBD2 (5 bases each). This CDR3 has 14 residues. The ends were cut back, 3 bases at V and 8 bases at J, with 17 bases in the middle. Per the germline V gene, CDR1 is MNHNS and CDR2 is SASEGT. As DNA, the CDR3 is TGTGCCAGCAGTGATTTGGGGACCGTCTTAAAGCAGTACTTC. It encodes CASSDLGTVLKQYF.

This chain uses TRBV6-2 or TRBV6-3 with TRBJ1-2; 7 positions agree with TRBD1. The CDR3 is 16 amino acids. Germline CDR1 MNHEY, CDR2 SVGEGT. V lost 2 bases and J lost 2; bases outside the gene matches: 8. The CDR3 nucleotides are TGTGCCAGCAGTTACCCTCCGGGACAGCAAAACTATGGCTACACCTTC. Encoded protein: CASSYPPGQQNYGYTF.

This chain connects TRBV13 to TRBJ2-2; D is uncertain. This CDR3 contains 14 residues. CDR1 and CDR2 (germline): PRHDT, FYEKMQ (reference sequence). V lost 0 bases and J 4 bases, leaving 6 bases between the germline ends. This CDR3 is CASSLGQPTGELFF. The CDR3 DNA reads TGTGCCAGCAGCTTAGGACAACCCACCGGGGAGCTGTTTTTT.